These 29 T cell receptor beta chains were sequenced from one sample in a study of glioma-infiltrating T cells after dendritic cell vaccination. Profiling relied on immunoSEQ multiplex PCR, and the TCRdb table lists in-frame clones only, not all of them. The top ten hold 10% to 15% of the sample, which has 95,000 to 110,000 clones, 81% seen once. The sample in question was blood, obtained before dendritic cell vaccination. The origin of the receptors is a human donor with glioblastoma.

This sequence joins TRBV18 and TRBJ2-1, with a weak D call TRBD2 (6 bases). Trimming took off 3 bases at V and 0 bases at J, with 24 bases between the two ends. The CDR3 extends over 20 amino acids. Germline V gives CDR1 KGHSH, CDR2 LQKENI. The CDR3 nucleotides are TGTGCCAGCTCACCCCTCGGAAGGCGGGGAGAACTGAGCTCCTACAATGAGCAGTTCTTC. This sequence encodes CASSPLGRRGELSSYNEQFF.

A few counts support this clone. V and J are TRBV5-4 and TRBJ2-7; 12 nucleotides align to TRBD2. Germline assignment: CDR1 SGHNT and CDR2 YYREEE (reference sequence). The CDR3 length is 16 residues. The V segment lost 4 bases and the J segment 5 bases; nucleotides outside the gene matches: 10. CDR3 amino acids: CASSPGLAGIFHEQYF. The CDR3 bases are TGTGCCAGCAGCCCAGGACTAGCGGGGATATTTCACGAGCAGTACTTC.

CDR3 residues: CASSFYSNQPQHF. The CDR3 DNA reads TGTGCCAGCAGCTTCTACAGCAATCAGCCCCAGCATTTT. This chain links TRBV7-8 with TRBJ1-5; D unclear. V lost 3 bases, J lost 1 base, and 4 bases lay in between. The CDR3 has 13 amino acids. Germline V gene data show CDR1 as SGHVS and CDR2 as FQNEAQ.

The chain employs TRBV7-9 and TRBJ1-1; D perhaps matches TRBD1 (5 bases). Germline assignment: CDR1 SEHNR and CDR2 FQNEAQ (reference sequence). V dropped 6 bases and J dropped 1 base, with 18 bases sitting between them. The CDR3 loop spans 16 amino acids. CDR3 DNA: TGTGCCAGCAGTGAAGCGTTGGGGCGAAAGAACACTGAAGCTTTCTTT. This translates into CASSEALGRKNTEAFF.

The V call is TRBV11-2, the J call TRBJ2-1, with 9 positions matching TRBD1. V trimming: 6 bases; J trimming: 3 bases; junction bases outside the gene matches: 9. Germline V gene sequence: CDR1 SGHAT, CDR2 FQNNGV. This CDR3 contains 16 residues. CDR3: CASRPFAGQGYNEQFF. CDR3 coding DNA: TGTGCCAGCAGACCTTTTGCGGGACAGGGCTACAATGAGCAGTTCTTC.

The V gene is TRBV21-1, the J gene TRBJ1-5. TRBV21-1 is annotated as a pseudogene. The CDR3 totals 15 residues. In DNA, the CDR3 is TGTGCCAGCTCCCGGGGGGGGCGAAGCAATCAGCCCCAGCATTTT. Residues: CASSRGGRSNQPQHF.

The chain employs TRBV5-1 and TRBJ1-2, with 7 bases matching TRBD1. The trim removed 0 bases at V and 4 bases at J, leaving 6 bases unmatched. This CDR3 is 15 amino acids long. CDR1 is SGHRS, CDR2 YFSETQ, per germline. The CDR3 DNA is TGCGCCAGCAGCTTGGGGGACAGCTCAATCTATGGCTACACCTTC. This encodes CASSLGDSSIYGYTF.

The J gene is TRBJ1-1, the V gene TRBV4-1; perhaps TRBD1 as D (5 bases). The V gene lost 0 bases and the J gene lost 5 bases, with 10 bases spanning the gap. Germline values: CDR1 MGHRA, CDR2 YSYEKL. CDR3 length: 14 amino acids. The DNA of the CDR3 is TGCGCCAGCAGCCAAGAATGGGAGGGGACTGAAGCTTTCTTT. Residues: CASSQEWEGTEAFF.

This clone was picked up one time. This rearrangement joins TRBV25-1 to TRBJ1-2; D uncertain. Trimming removed 2 bases from V and 8 bases from J, with 15 bases in between. The CDR3 covers 14 residues. Germline values: CDR1 MGHDK, CDR2 SYGVNS. The chain's CDR3 is CASSEPGVQRGYTF. Written as DNA, the CDR3 is TGTGCCAGCAGTGAACCCGGAGTGCAGCGGGGCTACACCTTC.

This clone was observed many times. CDR3 nucleotide sequence: TGTGCCAGCAGCTTGCAAATCCGGGACACTGAAGCTTTCTTT. This codes for CASSLQIRDTEAFF. The gene calls are TRBV5-4 and TRBJ1-1; D is undetermined. Per germline, CDR1 SGHNT and CDR2 YYREEE (reference sequence). CDR3 length equals 14 residues. V lost 1 base to trimming and J lost 3 bases, with 10 bases between them.

The V and J genes are TRBV19 and TRBJ1-2; weak D call: TRBD1 (6 bases). CDR3 size: 15 residues. The V and J ends lost 9 bases and 0 bases respectively, with 17 bases between them. Germline V gives CDR1 LNHDA, CDR2 SQIVND (reference sequence). The DNA of the CDR3 is TGTGCCAGCAGGGCTCGGGGGGGCGCTAACTATGGCTACACCTTC. Protein product: CASRARGGANYGYTF.

The V and J genes are TRBV5-1 and TRBJ2-5, with TRBD2 matching 12 bases. Germline V gene lookup returns CDR1 SGHRS and CDR2 YFSETQ. There are 16 residues in the CDR3. The V and J ends lost 3 bases and 5 bases, in that order; junction bases with no gene match: 8. The CDR3 DNA is TGCGCCAGCAGCTCTCAACTAGCGGGGGGCCCGGAGACCCAGTACTTC. Translating gives CASSSQLAGGPETQYF.

The chain is built from TRBV6-1 and TRBJ2-7; 10 bases line up with TRBD1. CDR1 and CDR2 (germline): MNHNS, SASEGT. The CDR3 runs to 13 residues. The V segment lost 8 bases and the J segment 5 bases; nucleotides outside the gene matches: 6. In DNA form, the CDR3 reads TGTGCCAGCCGACAGGGGGCCATCAACGAGCAGTACTTC. Protein sequence: CASRQGAINEQYF.

The rearrangement uses TRBV21-1 and TRBJ2-7; the D call in the table, TRBD1, was not verified against the DNA. TRBV21-1 is termed a pseudogene. This CDR3 spans 16 amino acids. This CDR3 is CASSAYTGTGAHEQYF. For the CDR3, the DNA is TGTGCCAGCAGCGCTTATACCGGGACAGGGGCCCACGAGCAGTACTTC.

The CDR3 region is CASNTGESSTDTQYF. The CDR3 DNA is TGTGCCAGCAACACAGGGGAATCAAGCACAGATACGCAGTATTTT. The J gene is TRBJ2-3, the V gene TRBV5-5; 7 bases are a match to TRBD1. The CDR3 covers 15 residues. Germline V lookup: CDR1 SGHKS, CDR2 YYEKEE (reference sequence). Trimming removed 6 bases from V and 0 bases from J; junction bases left unmatched: 7.

In DNA form, the CDR3 reads TGCAGCGTTGTTCGGGGAGGGGTGAACACTGAAGCTTTCTTT. Protein product: CSVVRGGVNTEAFF. The V and J genes are TRBV29-1 and TRBJ1-1; D might be TRBD1 (5 bases). Per the germline V gene, CDR1 is SQVTM and CDR2 is ANQGSEA. The CDR3 has 14 amino acids. V dropped 4 bases and J dropped 0 bases, with 12 bases sitting between them.

The J gene is TRBJ1-1, the V gene TRBV7-9, with D perhaps matching TRBD1 (5 bases). V was shortened by 3 bases and J by 9 bases, with 11 bases between the two germline ends. This CDR3 has 12 residues. CDR1 and CDR2 from the germline V gene are SEHNR and FQNEAQ (reference sequence). Written as DNA, the CDR3 is TGTGCCAGCAGCTTTGGGGCCAATAAAGCTTTCTTT. This encodes CASSFGANKAFF.

The chain has TRBV6-1 and TRBJ1-3; 7 nucleotides match TRBD1. Unmatched junction bases numbered 3, after V lost 4 bases and J lost 3 bases. Per germline, CDR1 MNHNS and CDR2 SASEGT. The CDR3 has 14 amino acids. CDR3 in amino acids: CASSVDRDGNTIYF. CDR3 DNA sequence: TGTGCCAGCAGTGTCGACAGGGATGGAAACACCATATATTTT.

The CDR3 DNA is TGTGCCAGCAGCGTTTTGTGGAGCACCGGGGAGCTGTTTTTT. It translates to CASSVLWSTGELFF. This chain links TRBV9 with TRBJ2-2; D is unclear. CDR1 and CDR2 from the germline V gene are SGDLS and YYNGEE. The CDR3 is 14 residues long. Trimming removed 2 bases at V and 4 bases at J, with 9 bases between.

As concerns this clone: One end of the junction is discordant with germline, which a read error may explain. The chain couples TRBV7-7 to TRBJ2-7; 7 bases agree with TRBD1. Germline CDR1 is SSHAT and CDR2 is FNYEAQ (reference sequence). The CDR3 is 13 residues long. CDR3 sequence reads: CASSSRDSGEQYF. DNA for the CDR3: TGTGCTAGCAGCTCCCGGGACAGTGGGGAGCAGTACTTC.

The chain employs TRBV5-1 and TRBJ2-5; 8 bases align to TRBD2. The J call could be wrong; TRBJ2-7 is a better fit for the DNA end. CDR3 length: 16 residues. Germline V gene data show CDR1 as SGHRS and CDR2 as YFSETQ. The CDR3 is CASQVSGGRGVYEQYF. The CDR3 DNA is TGCGCCAGCCAAGTAAGCGGGGGTAGGGGAGTCTACGAGCAGTACTTC.

This clone was seen once. The gene calls are TRBV7-9 and TRBJ1-4, with 8 bases that match TRBD1. Unmatched junction bases numbered 7, after V lost 5 bases and J lost 8 bases. This CDR3 spans 14 amino acids. Germline V gene lookup returns CDR1 SEHNR and CDR2 FQNEAQ (reference sequence). DNA for the CDR3: TGTGCCAGCAGCCTCGACAGGGGCCGCGAAAAACTGTTTTTT. Translation: CASSLDRGREKLFF.

The V gene is TRBV5-8, the J gene TRBJ2-5; tentative D call: TRBD1 (8 bases). Trimming pared 6 bases from V and 4 bases from J, leaving 19 bases between. This CDR3 contains 15 residues. Germline V CDR1 and CDR2: SGHTS, YDEGEE. Here the CDR3 reads CASTWTGTGGETQYF. CDR3 sequence (DNA): TGTGCCAGCACCTGGACAGGGACGGGGGGAGAGACCCAGTACTTC. The full variable domain, in which reference TRBV5-8 and TRBJ2-5 provide the parts outside the CDR3, is EAGVTQSPTHLIKTRGQQATLRCSPISGHTSVYWYQQALGLGLQFLLWYDEGEERNRGNFPPRFSGRQFPNYSSELNVNALELEDSALYLCASTWTGTGGETQYFGPGTRLLVL.

The chain carries TRBV7-8 and TRBJ1-1; a possible D gene is TRBD1 (5 bases). Trimming removed 1 base from V and 1 base from J, with 7 bases in between. This CDR3 has 14 residues. Germline V lookup: CDR1 SGHVS, CDR2 FQNEAQ. The CDR3 nucleotides are TGTGCCAGCAGCTTAGTGGGGCAGAACACTGAAGCTTTCTTT. Protein: CASSLVGQNTEAFF.

The rearrangement uses TRBV4-1 and TRBJ1-2, with no clear D. The CDR3 covers 16 residues. Germline-derived CDR1 and CDR2 are MGHRA and YSYEKL. V lost 3 bases to trimming and J lost 3 bases, with 17 bases between them. The CDR3 protein is CASSHFRERRDYGYTF. In DNA form, the CDR3 reads TGCGCCAGCAGCCACTTCCGGGAAAGAAGGGACTATGGCTACACCTTC.

The table lists this clone with a count of one. This sequence joins TRBV18 and TRBJ1-2; 12 bases agree with TRBD1. The CDR3 covers 17 residues. The trim removed 3 bases at V and 1 base at J, leaving 6 bases unmatched. CDR1 KGHSH and CDR2 LQKENI come from the germline V gene. The CDR3 sequence is CASSPSGQGARNYGYTF. CDR3 sequence (DNA): TGTGCCAGCTCACCCTCGGGACAGGGGGCGCGTAACTATGGCTACACCTTC.

The chain recombines TRBV7-2 with TRBJ1-2, with 9 bases identical to TRBD1. The CDR3 loop spans 13 amino acids. Germline CDR1 is SGHTA and CDR2 is FQGNSA. V trimming: 1 base; J trimming: 6 bases; junction bases outside the gene matches: 0. The CDR3, as DNA: TGTGCCAGCAGCTTAGGGACAGGGGATGGCTACACCTTC. Translated: CASSLGTGDGYTF.

This clone was seen a handful of times. The rearrangement joins TRBV18 to TRBJ2-3, with TRBD1 matching over 10 bases. The CDR3 is 15 amino acids. Germline loops: CDR1 KGHSH, CDR2 LQKENI. With V trimmed by 0 bases and J by 6 bases, 3 bases remained unmatched. The chain's CDR3 is CASSPPGTGADTQYF. The CDR3 DNA reads TGTGCCAGCTCACCACCTGGGACAGGGGCTGATACGCAGTATTTT. Full variable domain (rest looked up from reference TRBV18 and TRBJ2-3): NAGVMQNPRHLVRRRGQEARLRCSPMKGHSHVYWYRQLPEEGLKFMVYLQKENIIDESGMPKERFSAEFPKEGPSILRIQQVVRGDSAAYFCASSPPGTGADTQYFGPGTRLTVL.

The chain recombines TRBV5-4 with TRBJ1-1; D remains unclear. In germline, CDR1 is SGHNT, CDR2 YYREEE (reference sequence). V was pared by 1 base and J by 1 base, with 8 bases between. The CDR3 contains 14 residues. CDR3 loop: CASSLSAQNTEAFF. In DNA form, the CDR3 reads TGTGCCAGCAGCTTGTCTGCACAGAACACTGAAGCTTTCTTT.